Shown below are 26 T cell receptor beta chains from a single sample sequenced in a study of blood T cell repertoires in COVID-19. Sequencing was performed with immunoSEQ multiplex PCR; in TCRdb, only in-frame clones are kept and a portion is missing. Of 200,000 to 250,000 clones in the sample, about 86% were seen once. What was sequenced was peripheral blood. The receptors were gathered from a woman between 45 and 60 years old with COVID-19, enrolled during active disease.

This chain connects TRBV5-4 to TRBJ1-2; D may be TRBD1 (6 bases). Trimming pared 2 bases from V and 8 bases from J, leaving 19 bases between. The CDR3 has 15 residues. The germline V gene encodes CDR1 SGHNT and CDR2 YYREEE (reference sequence). The CDR3: CASSLIDRITSGYTF. In nucleotides, the CDR3 is TGTGCCAGCAGCTTAATCGACAGGATAACATCGGGCTACACCTTC.

J is TRBJ2-3 and V is TRBV20-1, with D unresolved. V was trimmed by 3 bases and J by 0 bases, leaving 7 bases between them. This CDR3 contains 13 residues. CDR1 is DFQATT and CDR2 is SNEGSKA in the germline V gene (reference sequence). CDR3 DNA: TGCAGTGCTAGTAAGACTAGCACAGATACGCAGTATTTT. Encoded protein: CSASKTSTDTQYF.

The chain employs TRBV6-1 and TRBJ2-7, with D tentatively TRBD2 (6 bases). There are 14 residues in the CDR3. Germline V gives CDR1 MNHNS, CDR2 SASEGT. Between the trimmed V and J ends, which lost 2 bases and 1 base, there was a span of 9 bases. The CDR3, as DNA: TGTGCCAGCAGTGAAACCGGGGGTTCCTACGAGCAGTACGTC. It encodes CASSETGGSYEQYV.

This chain joins TRBV28 and TRBJ1-6, with 9 bases identical to TRBD1. This CDR3 has 17 amino acids. The germline V gene has CDR1 MDHEN and CDR2 SYDVKM. V was pared by 4 bases and J by 6 bases, with 10 bases of the junction left unmatched. The DNA for the CDR3 is TGTGCCAGCAGTTCTGCCCTCCACAGGGGGCCTAATTCACCCCTCCACTTT. The encoded protein is CASSSALHRGPNSPLHF.

V is TRBV5-1 and J is TRBJ1-1, with no clear D. Germline V gives CDR1 SGHRS, CDR2 YFSETQ. CDR3 size: 13 residues. Trimming shortened V by 0 bases and J by 2 bases, and 5 bases separated the two germline ends. In DNA, the CDR3 is TGCGCCAGCAGCTTGGTAGTAAACACTGAAGCTTTCTTT. Its translation is CASSLVVNTEAFF.

V gene TRBV12-3 or TRBV12-4 combines with J gene TRBJ2-3; D is uncertain. This CDR3 contains 12 residues. Trimming took off 6 bases at V and 6 bases at J, with 10 bases between the two ends. The CDR3, as DNA: TGTGCCAGCAGCTCCAGACTCGATACGCAGTATTTT. Translating gives CASSSRLDTQYF.

The chain has TRBV19 and TRBJ2-1; D uncertain. The V gene lost 6 bases and the J gene lost 0 bases, with 12 bases spanning the gap. The germline V gene encodes CDR1 LNHDA and CDR2 SQIVND (reference sequence). The CDR3 extends over 15 amino acids. Written as DNA, the CDR3 is TGTGCCAGTAGGAAGTCCTGGAGCTCCTACAATGAGCAGTTCTTC. Its translation: CASRKSWSSYNEQFF.

V usage is TRBV19 and J usage is TRBJ2-1, with D tentatively TRBD2 (7 bases). Trimming cost V 5 bases and J 5 bases, with 16 bases left between them. The CDR3 spans 15 residues. Germline loops: CDR1 LNHDA, CDR2 SQIVND (reference sequence). The CDR3 region has the DNA TGTGCCAGTAGTCTCCGACGAGGGGGGGACAATGAGCAGTTCTTC. Protein sequence: CASSLRRGGDNEQFF. Variable domain in full (rest from reference TRBV19 and TRBJ2-1): DGGITQSPKYLFRKEGQNVTLSCEQNLNHDAMYWYRQDPGQGLRLIYYSQIVNDFQKGDIAEGYSVSREKKESFPLTVTSAQKNPTAFYLCASSLRRGGDNEQFFGPGTRLTVL.

The chain carries TRBV6-6 and TRBJ2-7; 10 bases line up with TRBD1. Trimming removed 6 bases from V and 4 bases from J; junction bases left unmatched: 6. Germline lookup yields CDR1 MNHNY and CDR2 SVGAGI (reference sequence). The CDR3 runs 14 residues. The CDR3 DNA is TGTGCCAGCAGAAACCCGGGACAGGGGTACGAGCAGTACGTC. The encoded protein is CASRNPGQGYEQYV.

The chain recombines TRBV11-2 with TRBJ2-1; D gene unclear. V lost 5 bases and J lost 2, with 13 bases in between. CDR3 size: 15 residues. Germline loops: CDR1 SGHAT, CDR2 FQNNGV. The CDR3 DNA sequence: TGTGCCAGCAGCGTGTCCCTTTCTCCCTACAATGAGCAGTTCTTC. It is translated as CASSVSLSPYNEQFF.

The rearrangement joins TRBV5-4 to TRBJ2-5; 8 bases are shared with TRBD2. Germline values: CDR1 SGHNT, CDR2 YYREEE (reference sequence). The CDR3 is made up of 15 amino acids. With V trimmed by 0 bases and J by 0 bases, 1 base remained unmatched. The CDR3 nucleotides read TGTGCCAGCAGCTTGGGAGCGGGGGACCAAGAGACCCAGTACTTC. Translated: CASSLGAGDQETQYF.

The V and J genes are TRBV28 and TRBJ1-5, with unresolved D. Germline V lookup: CDR1 MDHEN, CDR2 SYDVKM. This CDR3 spans 18 amino acids. V lost 4 bases, J lost 0 bases, and 19 bases lay in between. This CDR3 is CASSSPPSSLHSNQPQHF. As DNA, the CDR3 is TGTGCCAGCAGTTCCCCCCCGAGTAGTCTCCATAGCAATCAGCCCCAGCATTTT.

CDR3 protein: CASSGDSYGYTF. The CDR3 nucleotides are TGTGCCAGCAGCGGGGACAGCTATGGCTACACCTTC. The chain has TRBV2 and TRBJ1-2, with 7 bases identical to TRBD1. V lost 6 bases and J lost 4; bases outside the gene matches: 2. The CDR3 runs 12 residues. Germline assignment: CDR1 SNHLY and CDR2 FYNNEI.

J is TRBJ1-6 and V is TRBV5-4; D ambiguous. Germline V gives CDR1 SGHNT, CDR2 YYREEE (reference sequence). V was clipped by 3 bases and J by 7 bases, with 11 bases between them. CDR3 length: 14 amino acids. The CDR3 sequence is CASSYWSGNSPLHF. In DNA form, the CDR3 reads TGTGCCAGCAGCTATTGGTCGGGGAATTCACCCCTCCACTTT.

This clone has just one count. The V gene is TRBV19, the J gene TRBJ2-4; 8 bases agree with TRBD1. The CDR3 sequence is 17 residues long. Germline V gene data show CDR1 as LNHDA and CDR2 as SQIVND (reference sequence). The V segment lost 5 bases and the J segment 1 base; nucleotides outside the gene matches: 10. CDR3 DNA sequence: TGTGCCAGTAGTCCGACAGGGGTAGGGTTCGCCAAAAACATTCAGTACTTC. Translation gives CASSPTGVGFAKNIQYF. Full variable domain (rest looked up from reference TRBV19 and TRBJ2-4): DGGITQSPKYLFRKEGQNVTLSCEQNLNHDAMYWYRQDPGQGLRLIYYSQIVNDFQKGDIAEGYSVSREKKESFPLTVTSAQKNPTAFYLCASSPTGVGFAKNIQYFGAGTRLSVL.

The CDR3 DNA reads TGTGCCAGCAGCTCGACAGGGCGGTACGAGCAGTACTTC. It specifies CASSSTGRYEQYF. This chain joins TRBV7-9 and TRBJ2-7; TRBD1 matches at 7 bases. With V trimmed by 4 bases and J by 4 bases, 4 bases remained unmatched. Germline loops: CDR1 SEHNR, CDR2 FQNEAQ (reference sequence). CDR3 length: 13 amino acids. Using reference TRBV7-9 and TRBJ2-7 for the parts outside the CDR3, the full variable domain is DTGVSQNPRHKITKRGQNVTFRCDPISEHNRLYWYRQTLGQGPEFLTYFQNEAQLEKSRLLSDRFSAERPKGSFSTLEIQRTEQGDSAMYLCASSSTGRYEQYFGPGTRLTVT.

This rearrangement joins TRBV19 to TRBJ2-3; 7 positions match TRBD1. Losses at the gene ends were 8 bases for V and 0 bases for J; bases not matched to a gene: 11. This CDR3 has 16 amino acids. Per germline, CDR1 LNHDA and CDR2 SQIVND (reference sequence). CDR3: CASRQQGSMSTDTQYF. CDR3 in DNA: TGTGCCAGTCGACAACAGGGGTCTATGAGCACAGATACGCAGTATTTT.

The V gene is TRBV6-6, the J gene TRBJ2-2; D not certain. Trimming stripped 0 bases from V and 4 bases from J, with 6 bases between. This CDR3 comprises 14 residues. Germline assignment: CDR1 MNHNY and CDR2 SVGAGI (reference sequence). This CDR3 reads CASSYSPSTGELFF. The CDR3 nucleotides read TGTGCCAGCAGTTACTCCCCGTCCACCGGGGAGCTGTTTTTT.

The chain has TRBV30 and TRBJ1-2; D gene ambiguous. CDR3 length: 12 residues. Trimming left V 4 bases short and J 2 bases short, with 8 bases between. Looked up from germline, CDR1 is GTSNPN and CDR2 is SVGIG (reference sequence). In nucleotides, the CDR3 is TGTGCCTGGAATGCAGGAAACTATGGCTACACCTTC. This sequence encodes CAWNAGNYGYTF.

V usage is TRBV4-1 and J usage is TRBJ2-7; D may be TRBD2 (6 bases). The CDR3 is made up of 15 amino acids. V was trimmed by 0 bases and J by 3 bases, leaving 12 bases between them. Germline loops: CDR1 MGHRA, CDR2 YSYEKL. CDR3: CASSQDRTGVYEQYF. The CDR3 DNA sequence: TGCGCCAGCAGCCAAGATAGGACGGGGGTCTACGAGCAGTACTTC.

The V gene is TRBV7-2, the J gene TRBJ2-1; TRBD1 might be the D (5 bases). V lost 1 base, J lost 8 bases, and 21 bases lay in between. Germline values: CDR1 SGHTA, CDR2 FQGNSA. This CDR3 region has 17 residues. The CDR3: CASSLVQGIIYPDEQFF. The CDR3 coding sequence is TGTGCCAGCAGCTTAGTCCAGGGCATCATATACCCCGATGAGCAGTTCTTC.

The chain recombines TRBV28 with TRBJ1-2, with a tentative D call TRBD1 (6 bases). Trimming left V 3 bases short and J 5 bases short, with 7 bases between. The germline gives CDR1 MDHEN, CDR2 SYDVKM. The CDR3 covers 12 residues. CDR3 bases: TGTGCCAGCAGTTTTAGGGGGTATGGCTACACCTTC. Protein product: CASSFRGYGYTF.

This clone showed up just once. This chain links TRBV5-4 with TRBJ1-1; tentative D call: TRBD1 (6 bases). Germline V lookup: CDR1 SGHNT, CDR2 YYREEE (reference sequence). The V end was cut by 4 bases, the J end by 1 base, with 17 bases between. The CDR3 covers 16 residues. This CDR3 reads CASSPWVGGRNTEAFF. CDR3 nucleotides: TGTGCCAGCAGCCCATGGGTGGGGGGGCGGAACACTGAAGCTTTCTTT. Supplemented by reference TRBV5-4 and TRBJ1-1, the full variable domain reads ETGVTQSPTHLIKTRGQQVTLRCSSQSGHNTVSWYQQALGQGPQFIFQYYREEENGRGNFPPRFSGLQFPNYSSELNVNALELDDSALYLCASSPWVGGRNTEAFFGQGTRLTVV.

The gene calls are TRBV28 and TRBJ1-2; no clear D gene. V was trimmed by 5 bases and J by 7 bases, leaving 17 bases between them. CDR1 is MDHEN and CDR2 is SYDVKM in the germline V gene. This CDR3 region has 14 residues. In DNA, the CDR3 is TGTGCCAGCAGTACTATAGGCCCCCTAGGTGGCTACACCTTC. Protein: CASSTIGPLGGYTF.

This clone was counted a single time. The CDR3 nucleotides are TGTGCCAGTAGTATAGGATTGGGAGGAACTGAAGCTTTCTTT. Encoded protein: CASSIGLGGTEAFF. The rearrangement links TRBV19 to TRBJ1-1; D not certain. The CDR3 contains 14 residues. Per the germline V gene, CDR1 is LNHDA and CDR2 is SQIVND (reference sequence). Trimming cost V 1 base and J 5 bases, with 11 bases left between them. The variable domain in full, with the rest retrieved from reference TRBV19 and TRBJ1-1, is DGGITQSPKYLFRKEGQNVTLSCEQNLNHDAMYWYRQDPGQGLRLIYYSQIVNDFQKGDIAEGYSVSREKKESFPLTVTSAQKNPTAFYLCASSIGLGGTEAFFGQGTRLTVV.

The gene calls are TRBV7-4 and TRBJ2-3, with D unclear. Trimming removed 5 bases at V and 0 bases at J, with 12 bases between. Germline V lookup: CDR1 SGHVT, CDR2 SQSDAQ. CDR3 length: 15 amino acids. CDR3 coding DNA: TGTGCCAGCAGCCGCCTAGTGCCTAGCACAGATACGCAGTATTTT. It yields the protein CASSRLVPSTDTQYF.